The 4 T cell receptor beta chains in this list originate from one sample, sequenced in a study of monozygotic twins with inflammatory bowel disease. From the 5' RACE reads, TCRdb lists one entry per CDR3 protein and no DNA. This repertoire includes around 230,000 distinct CDR3 sequences. The sample consisted of blood. The receptors were gathered from a human donor with ulcerative colitis or Crohn's disease, or a healthy co-twin of an affected twin (not recorded which).

The chain joins TRBV5-5 to TRBJ2-1; TCRdb calls TRBD2, which cannot be checked without DNA. Germline-derived CDR1 and CDR2 are SGHKS and YYEKEE (reference sequence). The CDR3 contains 16 residues. The CDR3 reads CASSSTSGGFYNEQFF.

The rearrangement links TRBV5-1 to TRBJ2-1; TCRdb picks TRBD2, but there is no DNA to check that call. This CDR3 comprises 16 residues. From germline, CDR1 is SGHRS and CDR2 YFSETQ. This CDR3 reads CASRRGSSPFTNEQFF.

This rearrangement joins TRBV15 to TRBJ1-2; TCRdb picks TRBD1, but there is no DNA to check that call. The length of the CDR3 is 18 residues. Per germline, CDR1 LNHNV and CDR2 YYDKDF (reference sequence). The CDR3 protein is CATSRVPAGTGGDYGYTF.

The V and J genes are TRBV3-1 and TRBJ1-1. CDR3 length: 15 residues. CDR1 is LGHDT and CDR2 is YNNKEL in the germline V gene (reference sequence). The CDR3 spells CASSQAWEANTEAFF.